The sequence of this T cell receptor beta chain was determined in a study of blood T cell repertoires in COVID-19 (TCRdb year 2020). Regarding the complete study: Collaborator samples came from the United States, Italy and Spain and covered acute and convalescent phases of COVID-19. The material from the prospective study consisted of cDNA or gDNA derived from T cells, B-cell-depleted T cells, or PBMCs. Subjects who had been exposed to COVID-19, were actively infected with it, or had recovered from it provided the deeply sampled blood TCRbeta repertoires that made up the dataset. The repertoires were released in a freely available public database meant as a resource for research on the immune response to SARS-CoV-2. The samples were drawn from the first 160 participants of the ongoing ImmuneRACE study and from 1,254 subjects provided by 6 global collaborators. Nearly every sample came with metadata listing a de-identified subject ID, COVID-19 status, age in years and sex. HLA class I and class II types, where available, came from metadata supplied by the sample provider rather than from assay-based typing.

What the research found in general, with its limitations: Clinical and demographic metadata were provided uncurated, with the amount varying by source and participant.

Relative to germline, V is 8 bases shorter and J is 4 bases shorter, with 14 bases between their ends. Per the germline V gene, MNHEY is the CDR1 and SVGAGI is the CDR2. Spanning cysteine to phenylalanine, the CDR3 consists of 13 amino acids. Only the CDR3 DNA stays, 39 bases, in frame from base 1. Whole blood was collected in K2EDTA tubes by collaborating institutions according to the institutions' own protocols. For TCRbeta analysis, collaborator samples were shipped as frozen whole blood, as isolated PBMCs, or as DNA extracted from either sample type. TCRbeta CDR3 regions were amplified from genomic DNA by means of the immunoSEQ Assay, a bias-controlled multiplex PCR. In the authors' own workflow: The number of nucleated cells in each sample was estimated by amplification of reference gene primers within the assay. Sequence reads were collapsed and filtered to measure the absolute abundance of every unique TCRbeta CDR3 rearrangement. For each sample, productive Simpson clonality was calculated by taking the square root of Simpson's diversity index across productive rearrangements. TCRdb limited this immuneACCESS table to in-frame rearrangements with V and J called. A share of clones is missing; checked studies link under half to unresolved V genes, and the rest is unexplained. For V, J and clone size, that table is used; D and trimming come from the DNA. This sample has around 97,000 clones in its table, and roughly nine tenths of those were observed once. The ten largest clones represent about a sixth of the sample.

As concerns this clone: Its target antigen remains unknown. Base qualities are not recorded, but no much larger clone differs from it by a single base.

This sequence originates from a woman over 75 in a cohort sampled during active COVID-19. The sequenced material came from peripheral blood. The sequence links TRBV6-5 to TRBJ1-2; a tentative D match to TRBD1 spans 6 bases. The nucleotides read TGTGCCAGCCACCCGGGGACACCCTATGGCTACACCTTC. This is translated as CASHPGTPYGYTF.